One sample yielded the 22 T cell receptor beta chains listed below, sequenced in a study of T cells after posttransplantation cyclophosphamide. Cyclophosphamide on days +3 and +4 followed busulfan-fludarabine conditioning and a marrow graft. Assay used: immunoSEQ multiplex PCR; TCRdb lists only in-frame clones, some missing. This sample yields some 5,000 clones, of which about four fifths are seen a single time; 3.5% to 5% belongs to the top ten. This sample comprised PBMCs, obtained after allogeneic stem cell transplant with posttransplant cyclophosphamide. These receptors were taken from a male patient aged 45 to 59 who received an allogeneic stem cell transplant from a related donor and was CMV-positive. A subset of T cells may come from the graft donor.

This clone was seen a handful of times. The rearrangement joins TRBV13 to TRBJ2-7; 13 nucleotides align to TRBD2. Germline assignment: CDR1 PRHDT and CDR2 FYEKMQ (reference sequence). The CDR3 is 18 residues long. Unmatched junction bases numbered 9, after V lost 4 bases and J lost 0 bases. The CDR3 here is CASSSAAGLAGPSYEQYF. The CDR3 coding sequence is TGTGCCAGCAGCTCCGCCGCGGGACTAGCGGGACCCTCCTACGAGCAGTACTTC.

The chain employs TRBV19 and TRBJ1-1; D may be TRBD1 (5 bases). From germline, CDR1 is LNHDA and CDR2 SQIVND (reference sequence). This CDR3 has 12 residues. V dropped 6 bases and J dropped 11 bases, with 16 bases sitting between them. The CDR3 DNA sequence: TGTGCCAGTAGAACGACCGGGCAGGGTGCTTTCTTT. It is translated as CASRTTGQGAFF.

CDR3 in amino acids: CASSLVSGAGELFF. CDR3 bases: TGTGCCAGCAGCTTAGTGTCAGGCGCCGGGGAGCTGTTTTTT. The chain is built from TRBV11-2 and TRBJ2-2; D uncertain. This CDR3 spans 14 amino acids. From germline, CDR1 is SGHAT and CDR2 FQNNGV. Trimming stripped 1 base from V and 6 bases from J, with 9 bases between. The complete variable domain, with remaining parts taken from reference TRBV11-2 and TRBJ2-2, reads EAGVAQSPRYKIIEKRQSVAFWCNPISGHATLYWYQQILGQGPKLLIQFQNNGVVDDSQLPKDRFSAERLKGVDSTLKIQPAKLEDSAVYLCASSLVSGAGELFFGEGSRLTVL.

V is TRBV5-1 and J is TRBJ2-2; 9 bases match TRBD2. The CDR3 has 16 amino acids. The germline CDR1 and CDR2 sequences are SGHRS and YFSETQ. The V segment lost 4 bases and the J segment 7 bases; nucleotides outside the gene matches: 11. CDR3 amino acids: CASSQIAGEGNGELFF. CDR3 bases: TGCGCCAGCAGCCAAATAGCGGGAGAAGGAAACGGGGAGCTGTTTTTT.

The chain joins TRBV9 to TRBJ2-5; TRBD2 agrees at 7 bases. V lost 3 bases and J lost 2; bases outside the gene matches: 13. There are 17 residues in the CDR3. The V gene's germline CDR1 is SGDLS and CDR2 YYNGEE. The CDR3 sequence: CASSGGGTGAHQETQYF. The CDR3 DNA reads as TGTGCCAGCAGCGGGGGGGGTACAGGTGCACATCAAGAGACCCAGTACTTC.

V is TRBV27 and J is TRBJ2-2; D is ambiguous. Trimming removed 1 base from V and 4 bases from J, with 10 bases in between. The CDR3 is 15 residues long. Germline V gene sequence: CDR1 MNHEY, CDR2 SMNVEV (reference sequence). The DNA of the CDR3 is TGTGCCAGCAGTTTATTGGCTAGTCCCACCGGGGAGCTGTTTTTT. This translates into CASSLLASPTGELFF.

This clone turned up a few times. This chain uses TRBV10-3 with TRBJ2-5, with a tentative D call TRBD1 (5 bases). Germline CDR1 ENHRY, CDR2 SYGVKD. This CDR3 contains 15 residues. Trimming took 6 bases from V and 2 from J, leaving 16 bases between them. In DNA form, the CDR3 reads TGTGCCATCAGCGGTCAGGGTTTCGGGCAAGAGACCCAGTACTTC. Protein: CAISGQGFGQETQYF.

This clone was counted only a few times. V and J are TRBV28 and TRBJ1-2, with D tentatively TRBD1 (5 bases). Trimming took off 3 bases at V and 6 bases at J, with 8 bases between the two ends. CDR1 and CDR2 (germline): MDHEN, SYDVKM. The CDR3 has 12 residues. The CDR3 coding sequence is TGTGCCAGCAGTTTTGGGGCGGATGGCTACACCTTC. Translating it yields CASSFGADGYTF.

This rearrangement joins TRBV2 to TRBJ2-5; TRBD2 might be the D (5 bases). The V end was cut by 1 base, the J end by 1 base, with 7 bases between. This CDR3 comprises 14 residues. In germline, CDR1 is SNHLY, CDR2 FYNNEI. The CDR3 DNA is TGTGCCAGCAGTGAAGAACTAGTCCAAGAGACCCAGTACTTC. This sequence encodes CASSEELVQETQYF.

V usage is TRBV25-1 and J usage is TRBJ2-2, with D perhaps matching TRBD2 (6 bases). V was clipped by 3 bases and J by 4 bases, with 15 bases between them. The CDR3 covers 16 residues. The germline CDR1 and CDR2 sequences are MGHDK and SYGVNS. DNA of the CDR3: TGTGCCAGCAGTGAGTTCGGAGGGTGGAGCACCGGGGAGCTGTTTTTT. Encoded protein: CASSEFGGWSTGELFF.

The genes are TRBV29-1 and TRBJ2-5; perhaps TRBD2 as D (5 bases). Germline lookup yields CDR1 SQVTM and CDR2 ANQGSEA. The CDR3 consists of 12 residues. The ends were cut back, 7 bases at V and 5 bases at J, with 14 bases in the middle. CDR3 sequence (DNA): TGCAGCGCCGACGGGGTAATGGAGACCCAGTACTTC. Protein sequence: CSADGVMETQYF. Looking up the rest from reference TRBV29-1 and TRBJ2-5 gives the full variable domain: SAVISQKPSRDICQRGTSLTIQCQVDSQVTMMFWYRQQPGQSLTLIATANQGSEATYESGFVIDKFPISRPNLTFSTLTVSNMSPEDSSIYLCSADGVMETQYFGPGTRLLVL.

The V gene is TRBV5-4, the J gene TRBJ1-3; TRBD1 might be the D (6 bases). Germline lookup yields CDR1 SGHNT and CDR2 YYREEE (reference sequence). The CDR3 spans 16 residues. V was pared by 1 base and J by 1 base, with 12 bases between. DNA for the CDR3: TGTGCCAGCAGCTTGTTCGCCAGGGGATCTGGAAACACCATATATTTT. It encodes CASSLFARGSGNTIYF.

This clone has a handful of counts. The CDR3, as DNA: TGTGCCAGCAGCTTCACTATCAGGGCCTACTCTTCCTACGAGCAGTACTTC. Residues: CASSFTIRAYSSYEQYF. V and J are TRBV5-5 and TRBJ2-7; D is perhaps TRBD1 (5 bases). The V and J ends lost 2 bases and 1 base respectively, with 19 bases between them. This CDR3 region has 17 residues. CDR1 is SGHKS and CDR2 is YYEKEE in the germline V gene (reference sequence). Complete variable domain (other parts from reference TRBV5-5 and TRBJ2-7): DAGVTQSPTHLIKTRGQQVTLRCSPISGHKSVSWYQQVLGQGPQFIFQYYEKEERGRGNFPDRFSARQFPNYSSELNVNALLLGDSALYLCASSFTIRAYSSYEQYFGPGTRLTVT.

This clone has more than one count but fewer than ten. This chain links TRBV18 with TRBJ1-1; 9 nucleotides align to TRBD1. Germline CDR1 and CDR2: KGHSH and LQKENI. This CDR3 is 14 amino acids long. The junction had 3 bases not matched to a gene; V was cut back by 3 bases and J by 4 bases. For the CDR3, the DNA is TGTGCCAGCTCACCTGTGACAGGGGGCACTGAAGCTTTCTTT. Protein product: CASSPVTGGTEAFF.

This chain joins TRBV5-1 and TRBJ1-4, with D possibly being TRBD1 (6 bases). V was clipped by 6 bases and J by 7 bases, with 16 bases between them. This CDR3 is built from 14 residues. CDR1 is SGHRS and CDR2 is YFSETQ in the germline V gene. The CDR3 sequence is CASTTGGAGEKLFF. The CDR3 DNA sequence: TGCGCCAGCACCACGGGGGGGGCAGGTGAAAAACTGTTTTTT.

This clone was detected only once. The CDR3 bases are TGTGCCAGCAGTTATCGGGGTGGCCACAATGAGCAGTTCTTC. This gives the protein CASSYRGGHNEQFF. This rearrangement joins TRBV5-4 to TRBJ2-1; D is perhaps TRBD2 (5 bases). Germline-derived CDR1 and CDR2 are SGHNT and YYREEE (reference sequence). The CDR3 spans 14 residues. Trimming cost V 5 bases and J 5 bases, with 14 bases left between them.

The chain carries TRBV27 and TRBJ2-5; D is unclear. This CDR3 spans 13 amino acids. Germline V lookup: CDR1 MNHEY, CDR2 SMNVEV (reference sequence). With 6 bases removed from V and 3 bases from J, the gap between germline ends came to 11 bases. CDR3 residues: CASSLLVEETQYF. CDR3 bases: TGTGCCAGCAGCCTGCTAGTGGAAGAGACCCAGTACTTC.

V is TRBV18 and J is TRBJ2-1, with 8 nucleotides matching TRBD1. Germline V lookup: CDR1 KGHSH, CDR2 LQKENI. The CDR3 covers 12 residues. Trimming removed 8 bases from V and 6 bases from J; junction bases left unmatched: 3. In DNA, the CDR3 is TGTGCCAGCGCGACAGGGGTCAATGAGCAGTTCTTC. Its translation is CASATGVNEQFF.

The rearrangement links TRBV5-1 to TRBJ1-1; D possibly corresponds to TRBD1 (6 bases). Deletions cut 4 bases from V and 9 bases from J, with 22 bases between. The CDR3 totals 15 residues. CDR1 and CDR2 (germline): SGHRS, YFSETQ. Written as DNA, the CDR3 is TGCGCCAGCAGCCCTCAAGGCGGGGGGCAACGTAAAGCTTTCTTT. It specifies CASSPQGGGQRKAFF.

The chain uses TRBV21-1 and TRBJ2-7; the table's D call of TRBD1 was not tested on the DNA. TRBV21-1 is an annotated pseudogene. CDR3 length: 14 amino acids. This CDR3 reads CASSRDRHYYEQYF. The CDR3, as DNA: TGTGCCAGCAGCAGGGACAGGCATTACTACGAGCAGTACTTC.

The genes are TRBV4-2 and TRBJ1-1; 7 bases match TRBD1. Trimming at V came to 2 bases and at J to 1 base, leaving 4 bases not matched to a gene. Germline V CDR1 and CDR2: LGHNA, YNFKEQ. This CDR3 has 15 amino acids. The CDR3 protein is CASSQPGQTNTEAFF. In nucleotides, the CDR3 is TGTGCCAGCAGCCAACCGGGACAGACGAACACTGAAGCTTTCTTT.

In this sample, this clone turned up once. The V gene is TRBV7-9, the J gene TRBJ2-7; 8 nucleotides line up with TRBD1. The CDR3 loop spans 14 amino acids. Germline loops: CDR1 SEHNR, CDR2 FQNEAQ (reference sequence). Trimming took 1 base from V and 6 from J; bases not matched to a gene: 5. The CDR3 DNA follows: TGTGCCAGCAGCTTAGTTGGGACAGGTCGCGAGCAGTACTTC. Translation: CASSLVGTGREQYF.